This is a list of T cell receptor beta chains from one sample in a study of shared clonotypes between healthy human individuals. The method was immunoSEQ multiplex PCR; TCRdb's version includes in-frame clones alone and lacks a portion of them. The table includes about 1.1 million clones, roughly 80% detected once. The sequenced material came from memory CD4+ T cells from PBMCs. The receptors here all came from a man aged 18 to 35 in good health. Some clones in this sample may be carry-over from other donors' samples. Each CDR3 is given with its conserved first and last residue. The D gene is left open where the match is weak. A row's size may be missing; if present it is once, few, many or a size class.

clone size: NA; V gene: TRBV7-8; D gene: TRBD2; J gene: TRBJ2-5; CDR3 protein: CASSLAGRAEFWETQYF; CDR3 DNA: TGTGCCAGCAGCTTAGCGGGGAGGGCCGAGTTTTGGGAGACCCAGTACTTC
clone size: NA; V gene: TRBV19; D gene: NA; J gene: TRBJ2-7; CDR3 protein: CASSIGSSGHFREQYF; CDR3 DNA: TGTGCCAGTAGTATAGGGTCCAGCGGACACTTTCGCGAGCAGTACTTC
clone size: NA; V gene: TRBV27; D gene: NA; J gene: TRBJ2-2; CDR3 protein: CASSAKQNTGELFF; CDR3 DNA: TGTGCCAGCAGTGCCAAGCAGAACACCGGGGAGCTGTTTTTT
clone size: NA; V gene: TRBV30; D gene: NA; J gene: TRBJ2-2; CDR3 protein: CAWSVQPGELFF; CDR3 DNA: TGTGCCTGGAGTGTACAACCGGGGGAGCTGTTTTTT
clone size: NA; V gene: TRBV7-9; D gene: NA; J gene: TRBJ2-1; CDR3 protein: CAARRGGSTVEQFF; CDR3 DNA: TGTGCCGCCCGAAGGGGCGGGTCCACAGTTGAGCAGTTCTTC
clone size: NA; V gene: TRBV5-4; D gene: NA; J gene: TRBJ2-5; CDR3 protein: CASSRDKSGETQYF; CDR3 DNA: TGTGCCAGCAGCAGGGACAAGTCCGGGGAGACCCAGTACTTC
clone size: NA; V gene: TRBV7-3; D gene: NA; J gene: TRBJ2-1; CDR3 protein: CASSLSGWGYNEQFF; CDR3 DNA: TGTGCCAGCAGCTTATCGGGATGGGGCTACAATGAGCAGTTCTTC
clone size: once; V gene: TRBV11-2; D gene: TRBD2; J gene: TRBJ2-5; CDR3 protein: CASSPSAGGRETQYF; CDR3 DNA: TGTGCCAGCAGCCCAAGTGCGGGAGGGCGGGAGACCCAGTACTTC
clone size: few; V gene: TRBV30; D gene: NA; J gene: TRBJ2-7; CDR3 protein: CAWGRLYEQYF; CDR3 DNA: TGTGCCTGGGGAAGGCTCTACGAGCAGTACTTC
clone size: NA; V gene: TRBV30; D gene: NA; J gene: TRBJ1-1; CDR3 protein: CAWHPEQKDTEAFF; CDR3 DNA: TGTGCCTGGCACCCCGAGCAGAAAGACACTGAAGCTTTCTTT
clone size: NA; V gene: TRBV28; D gene: NA; J gene: TRBJ1-5; CDR3 protein: CAPPAGHQPQHF; CDR3 DNA: TGTGCCCCCCCGGCCGGCCATCAGCCCCAGCATTTT
clone size: NA; V gene: TRBV18; D gene: TRBD1; J gene: TRBJ2-7; CDR3 protein: CASSPGQGAVEQYF; CDR3 DNA: TGTGCCAGCTCGCCGGGACAGGGGGCGGTCGAGCAGTACTTC
clone size: NA; V gene: TRBV28; D gene: NA; J gene: TRBJ2-7; CDR3 protein: CAIQGRGTYEQYF; CDR3 DNA: TGTGCCATTCAGGGGCGGGGGACCTACGAGCAGTACTTC
clone size: many; V gene: TRBV13; D gene: TRBD2; J gene: TRBJ2-7; CDR3 protein: CASSLLGTSGAYEQYF; CDR3 DNA: TGTGCCAGCAGCTTACTGGGGACTAGCGGTGCCTACGAGCAGTACTTC
clone size: once; V gene: TRBV18; D gene: NA; J gene: TRBJ2-1; CDR3 protein: CASSPRDPYNEQFF; CDR3 DNA: TGTGCCAGCTCCCCCAGGGATCCCTACAATGAGCAGTTCTTC
clone size: NA; V gene: TRBV30; D gene: TRBD1; J gene: TRBJ1-5; CDR3 protein: CAWSVRLLGGQAYSNQPQHF; CDR3 DNA: TGTGCCTGGAGTGTACGACTGTTGGGGGGACAGGCCTATAGCAATCAGCCCCAGCATTTT
clone size: once; V gene: TRBV6-5; D gene: NA; J gene: TRBJ2-1; CDR3 protein: CASTGPGGTVNEQFF; CDR3 DNA: TGTGCCAGCACCGGCCCAGGAGGGACAGTCAATGAGCAGTTCTTC
clone size: few; V gene: TRBV28; D gene: NA; J gene: TRBJ2-7; CDR3 protein: CATNSLRAGLTYEQYF; CDR3 DNA: TGTGCCACCAACAGCCTACGAGCAGGGCTCACCTACGAGCAGTACTTC
clone size: NA; V gene: TRBV7-9; D gene: NA; J gene: TRBJ2-3; CDR3 protein: CADQARTDTQYF; CDR3 DNA: TGTGCCGATCAGGCGCGCACAGATACGCAGTATTTT
clone size: NA; V gene: TRBV29-1; D gene: NA; J gene: TRBJ1-1; CDR3 protein: CSVCQTDSFLEAFF; CDR3 DNA: TGCAGCGTTTGTCAAACGGACAGTTTCCTTGAAGCTTTCTTT
clone size: NA; V gene: TRBV4-2; D gene: NA; J gene: TRBJ1-3; CDR3 protein: CASSPKTNGNTIYF; CDR3 DNA: TGTGCCAGCAGCCCTAAGACTAATGGAAACACCATATATTTT
clone size: NA; V gene: TRBV7-2; D gene: NA; J gene: TRBJ2-7; CDR3 protein: CASSLVQAYEQYF; CDR3 DNA: TGTGCCAGCAGCTTAGTACAGGCCTACGAGCAGTACTTC
clone size: few; V gene: TRBV28; D gene: TRBD2; J gene: TRBJ2-7; CDR3 protein: CASITGLAGDYEQYF; CDR3 DNA: TGTGCCAGCATCACGGGACTAGCGGGAGACTACGAGCAGTACTTC
clone size: few; V gene: TRBV28; D gene: TRBD2; J gene: TRBJ2-7; CDR3 protein: CASSFGTSGSFSYEQYF; CDR3 DNA: TGTGCCAGCAGTTTCGGGACTAGCGGGAGTTTTTCCTACGAGCAGTACTTC
clone size: many; V gene: TRBV28; D gene: NA; J gene: TRBJ2-7; CDR3 protein: CASMYGGSTYEQYF; CDR3 DNA: TGTGCCAGCATGTATGGCGGATCCACCTACGAGCAGTACTTC
clone size: NA; V gene: TRBV11-3; D gene: NA; J gene: TRBJ1-5; CDR3 protein: CASSPGGQGLLRNQPQHF; CDR3 DNA: TGTGCCAGCAGCCCGGGGGGGCAGGGGTTGCTACGAAATCAGCCCCAGCATTTT
clone size: NA; V gene: TRBV4-2; D gene: TRBD2; J gene: TRBJ2-3; CDR3 protein: CASSQGTSGGVDTQYF; CDR3 DNA: TGTGCCAGCAGCCAAGGAACTAGCGGAGGGGTAGATACGCAGTATTTT
clone size: NA; V gene: TRBV10-3; D gene: NA; J gene: TRBJ2-7; CDR3 protein: CAISERSEQYF; CDR3 DNA: TGTGCCATCAGTGAGAGGAGTGAGCAGTACTTC
clone size: NA; V gene: TRBV28; D gene: TRBD2; J gene: TRBJ2-7; CDR3 protein: CASSTTSGRAYEQYF; CDR3 DNA: TGTGCCAGCAGTACCACTAGCGGTAGGGCCTACGAGCAGTACTTC